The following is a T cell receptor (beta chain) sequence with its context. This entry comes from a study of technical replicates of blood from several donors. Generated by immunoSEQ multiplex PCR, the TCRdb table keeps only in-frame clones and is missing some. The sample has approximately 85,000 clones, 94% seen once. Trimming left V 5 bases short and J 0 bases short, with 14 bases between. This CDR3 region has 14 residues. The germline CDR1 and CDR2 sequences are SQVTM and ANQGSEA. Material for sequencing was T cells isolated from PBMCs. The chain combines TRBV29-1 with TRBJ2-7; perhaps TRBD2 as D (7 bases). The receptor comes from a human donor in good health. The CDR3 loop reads CSVRGAESSYEQYF. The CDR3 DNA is TGCAGCGTTCGGGGGGCCGAAAGCTCCTACGAGCAGTACTTC.